Listed here are 3 T cell receptor beta chains from one sample, sequenced in a study of blood T cell repertoires in COVID-19 (dated by TCRdb to the early 2020s). The library was produced with the immunoSEQ multiplex PCR assay. Imported from immuneACCESS, the table was reduced by TCRdb to in-frame sequences with V and J called. These copies leave out some clones; in studies compared against another copy, an unresolved V gene accounts for under half, and the cause of the remainder is not known. The sample data list roughly 49,000 clones, and about 88% of these were observed just once. The ten largest clonotypes hold about 26% of the sample. Material: peripheral blood. The receptors shown here come from a human donor in a cohort sampled during active COVID-19.

The count of this clone is one. The chain carries TRBV3-1 (or the pseudogene TRBV3-2) and TRBJ1-5; D is perhaps TRBD1 (5 bases). The V gene lost 1 base and the J gene lost 2 bases, with 9 bases spanning the gap. The CDR3 consists of 15 residues. Germline V gene sequence: CDR1 LGHDT, CDR2 YNNKEL (reference sequence). CDR3 DNA sequence: TGTGCCAGCAGCCAAGGTGGGGGGGGCAATCAGCCCCAGCATTTT. Its protein product is CASSQGGGGNQPQHF.

The rearrangement uses TRBV30 and TRBJ2-7, with D perhaps TRBD2 (6 bases). The CDR3 runs 13 residues. Germline V lookup: CDR1 GTSNPN, CDR2 SVGIG (reference sequence). Trimming removed 0 bases from V and 6 bases from J, with 12 bases in between. DNA for the CDR3: TGTGCCTGGAGTGTGGGTAGGGAGGTCGAGCAGTACTTC. Translation: CAWSVGREVEQYF.

The V call is TRBV5-8, the J call TRBJ2-2; 8 bases line up with TRBD2. This CDR3 comprises 16 residues. Trimming at V came to 7 bases and at J to 4 bases, leaving 12 bases not matched to a gene. CDR1 is SGHTS and CDR2 is YDEGEE in the germline V gene. The CDR3 sequence is CASRSRGGTTTGELFF. For the CDR3, the DNA is TGTGCCAGCCGTTCCCGGGGGGGGACAACCACCGGGGAGCTGTTTTTT.